Each of the 4 T cell receptor beta chains below was sequenced from the same sample in a study of cytomegalovirus exposure and HLA in healthy donors. PCR primers comprised 60 Vbeta and 13 Jbeta primers. Sequencing used immunoSEQ multiplex PCR; TCRdb keeps in-frame clones, though not all of them. The data contain 100,000 to 150,000 clones, around 78% of them singletons. The sequencing input was PBMCs. The source is a man in his forties in good health and CMV-seronegative.

CDR3 in DNA: TGTGCCAGTAGTCAAGATCTCGGGTCACCCCTCCACTTT. This codes for CASSQDLGSPLHF. The chain couples TRBV19 to TRBJ1-6; no clear D. This CDR3 spans 13 amino acids. Germline V lookup: CDR1 LNHDA, CDR2 SQIVND (reference sequence). V lost 5 bases and J lost 10, with 12 bases in between.

In nucleotides, the CDR3 is TGTGCCAGCCCGACAGGGTCGGACTATGGCTACACCTTC. It encodes CASPTGSDYGYTF. The chain recombines TRBV6-5 with TRBJ1-2; 7 bases line up with TRBD1. With V trimmed by 8 bases and J by 3 bases, 6 bases remained unmatched. CDR1 and CDR2 from the germline V gene are MNHEY and SVGAGI. The CDR3 spans 13 residues.

The J gene is TRBJ2-7, the V gene TRBV7-8, with TRBD2 as a possible D gene (5 bases). The CDR3 length is 14 residues. V lost 3 bases and J lost 7, with 16 bases in between. The germline gives CDR1 SGHVS, CDR2 FQNEAQ. The CDR3, as DNA: TGTGCCAGCAGCTTGGCTCTCCAACCGGGGGAGCAGTACTTC. It translates to CASSLALQPGEQYF.

This clone has more than one count but fewer than ten. V usage is TRBV7-2 and J usage is TRBJ1-6; 7 positions agree with TRBD1. With V trimmed by 5 bases and J by 10 bases, 8 bases remained unmatched. Per germline, CDR1 SGHTA and CDR2 FQGNSA. This CDR3 region has 14 residues. DNA for the CDR3: TGTGCCAGCAGCGCAACAGGGGAGGTCTCACCCCTCCACTTT. It yields the protein CASSATGEVSPLHF.